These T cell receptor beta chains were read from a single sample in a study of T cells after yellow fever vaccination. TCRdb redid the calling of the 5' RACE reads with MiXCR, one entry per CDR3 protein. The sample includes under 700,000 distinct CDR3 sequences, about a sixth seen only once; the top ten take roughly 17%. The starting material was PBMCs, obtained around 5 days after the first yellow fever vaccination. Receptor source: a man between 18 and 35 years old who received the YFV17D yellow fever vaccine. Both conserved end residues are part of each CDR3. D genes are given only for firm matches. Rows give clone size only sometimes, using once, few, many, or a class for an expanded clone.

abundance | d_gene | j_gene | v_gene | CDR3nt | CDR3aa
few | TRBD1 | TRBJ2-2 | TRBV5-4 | TGTGCCAGCAGCTTGGACGGACAGGGCGACACCGGGGAGCTGTTTTTT | CASSLDGQGDTGELFF
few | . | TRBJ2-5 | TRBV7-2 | TGTGCCAGCAGCCCCAAATTGATGACCCAGTACTTC | CASSPKLMTQYF
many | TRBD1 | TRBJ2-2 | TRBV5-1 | TGCGCCAGCGCCCGACAGGGGGACACCGGGGAGCTGTTTTTT | CASARQGDTGELFF
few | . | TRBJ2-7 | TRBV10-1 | TGCGCCAGCAGTGCCCAGGAAAGATGGGAGCAGTACTTC | CASSAQERWEQYF
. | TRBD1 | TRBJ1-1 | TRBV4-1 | TGCGCCAGCAGCCAATCGACAGGGATGAACACTGAAGCTTTCTTT | CASSQSTGMNTEAFF
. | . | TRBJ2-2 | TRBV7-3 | TGTGCCAGCAGCCAGGGGCAGGGGACAACCGGGGAGCTGTTTTTT | CASSQGQGTTGELFF
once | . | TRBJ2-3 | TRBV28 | TGTGCCAGCAGTGTACCCTTGTTCCGGGGGAGCACAGATACGCAGTATTTT | CASSVPLFRGSTDTQYF
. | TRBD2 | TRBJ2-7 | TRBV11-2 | TGTGCCAGCAGCTACGTCATCACGGGGACTAGCGGGATCTCCTACGAGCAGTACTTC | CASSYVITGTSGISYEQYF
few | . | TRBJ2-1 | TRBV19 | TGTGCCAGTAGTCCCCTCCCGTTGGGGGTAGATGAGCAGTTCTTC | CASSPLPLGVDEQFF
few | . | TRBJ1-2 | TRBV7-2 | TGTGCCAGCAGCTTTGAGGGGTCGATCGTCTCAGGCTACACCTTC | CASSFEGSIVSGYTF
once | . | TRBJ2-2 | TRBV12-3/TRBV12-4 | TGTGCCAGCAGTGCTAAATCCCCGACCCCTCATACCCCAGACACCGGGGAGCTGTTTTTT | CASSAKSPTPHTPDTGELFF
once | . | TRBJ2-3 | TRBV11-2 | TGTGCCAGCAGCGTAGTCGGGGGTGGGCAGTATTTT | CASSVVGGGQYF
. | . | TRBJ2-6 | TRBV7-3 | TGTGCCAGCAGCTTGGGGTATGGGGCCAACGTCCTGACTTTC | CASSLGYGANVLTF
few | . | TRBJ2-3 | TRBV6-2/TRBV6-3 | TGTGCCAGCGTCCGGTGGGGGGCCGATACGCAGTATTTT | CASVRWGADTQYF
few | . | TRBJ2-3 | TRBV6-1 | TGTGCCAGCAGTGAACCTAGCGCTTCTTACACAGATACGCAGTATTTT | CASSEPSASYTDTQYF
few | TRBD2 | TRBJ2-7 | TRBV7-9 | TGTGCCAGCAGCAACGGACTAGCGGGGCCCTCCTACGAGCAGTACTTC | CASSNGLAGPSYEQYF
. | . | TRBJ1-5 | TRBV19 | TGTGCCAGTAGTATAGAGCGCGATCAGCCCCAGCATTTT | CASSIERDQPQHF
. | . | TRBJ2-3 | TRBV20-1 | TGCAGTGCTAGATCCGATGGTGCCACAGATACGCAGTATTTT | CSARSDGATDTQYF
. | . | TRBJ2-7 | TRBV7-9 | TGTGCCAGCAGCTTATGGGTTGACGAGCAGTACTTC | CASSLWVDEQYF
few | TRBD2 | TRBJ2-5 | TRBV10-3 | TGTGCCATCAGTGAGTGGAGCGGGAACCAAGAGACCCAGTACTTC | CAISEWSGNQETQYF
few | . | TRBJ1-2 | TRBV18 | TGTGCCAGCTCACCACCGTTTAGCACTAACTATGGCTACACCTTC | CASSPPFSTNYGYTF
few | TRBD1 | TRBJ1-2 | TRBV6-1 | TGTGCCAGCAGGCGGGGACAGGACTATGGCTACACCTTC | CASRRGQDYGYTF
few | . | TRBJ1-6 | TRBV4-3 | TGCGCCAGCAGCCAAGGAAACGCCGTAGATAATTCACCCCTCCACTTT | CASSQGNAVDNSPLHF
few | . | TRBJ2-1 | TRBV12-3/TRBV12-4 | TGTGCCAGCATTAACCCTGGGAGCGGTGAGCAGTTCTTC | CASINPGSGEQFF